These T cell receptor beta chains were read from a single sample in a study of Ad26.COV2.S vaccination and SARS-CoV-2 variants. Only in-frame clones appear in the TCRdb table, and some are missing; sequencing was by immunoSEQ multiplex PCR. The sample yields 150,000 to 200,000 clones, around 88% seen once. Specimen: peripheral blood, collected after recovery from COVID-19. The receptor source for this set is a human donor who had recovered from COVID-19. The CDR3 runs from the conserved cysteine through the conserved F or W. Fields, in order: clone size, D gene, V gene, J gene, CDR3 DNA, CDR3 protein. D genes are given only for firm matches. Size is stated for part of the rows, as once, few or many counts, or as a class when the clone is expanded.

.	TRBD1	TRBV6-1	TRBJ1-5	TGTGCCAGCAGTGAAGCGATGGGACAGTATAGCAATCAGCCCCAGCATTTT	CASSEAMGQYSNQPQHF
.	.	TRBV21-1	TRBJ2-3	TGTGCCACGATTCCGAGCACAGATACGCAGTATTTT	CATIPSTDTQYF
.	.	TRBV4-1	TRBJ2-7	TGCGCCAGCAGCCAAGATATAGCCTCACATCAGTACTTC	CASSQDIASHQYF
.	.	TRBV19	TRBJ2-7	TGTGCCAGTAGTGGGTTAGCGAGGGCCTACGAGCAGTACTTC	CASSGLARAYEQYF
.	.	TRBV5-4	TRBJ1-6	TGTGCCAGCAAGGGGTCAGGGCGCTCCTATAATTCACCCCTCCACTTT	CASKGSGRSYNSPLHF
.	.	TRBV6-5	TRBJ1-3	TGTGCCAGCAGGAGCGGGTTCTCTGGAAACACCATATATTTT	CASRSGFSGNTIYF
.	TRBD1	TRBV6-5	TRBJ2-7	TGTGCCAGCCGAACCTCGACGGGACAGGACTACGAGCAGTACTTC	CASRTSTGQDYEQYF
once	TRBD1	TRBV5-1	TRBJ1-4	TGCGCCAGCAGCACCGGACAGGGCGGCGAAAAACTGTTTTTT	CASSTGQGGEKLFF
.	.	TRBV5-4	TRBJ2-7	TGTGCCAGCAGCTTTCGAAGCGGCCCAAGAGGAGGGCAGTACTTC	CASSFRSGPRGGQYF
.	.	TRBV3-1/TRBV3-2	TRBJ1-6	TGTGCCAGCAGCCTGACAGGCCCACCCCTCCACTTT	CASSLTGPPLHF
.	.	TRBV6-5	TRBJ1-1	TGTGCCAGCAGCACCCAGGGTTACACTGAAGCTTTCTTT	CASSTQGYTEAFF
.	.	TRBV9	TRBJ2-5	TGTGCCAGCAGCGTAGAGTCGAGGGACCAAGAGACCCAGTACTTC	CASSVESRDQETQYF
.	TRBD1	TRBV28	TRBJ1-3	TGTGCCAGCAGCTTAAGGTTCGGGACAGCCTCTGGAAACACCATATATTTT	CASSLRFGTASGNTIYF